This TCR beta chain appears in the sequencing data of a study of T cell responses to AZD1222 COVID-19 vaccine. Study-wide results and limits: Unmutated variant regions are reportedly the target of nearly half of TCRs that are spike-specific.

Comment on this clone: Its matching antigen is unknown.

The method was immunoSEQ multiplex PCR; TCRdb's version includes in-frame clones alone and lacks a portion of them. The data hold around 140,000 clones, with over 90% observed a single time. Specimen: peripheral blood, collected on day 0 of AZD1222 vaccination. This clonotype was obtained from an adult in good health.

The CDR3 reads CASSQGLAGGTSTDTQYF. The CDR3 DNA follows: TGTGCCAGCAGCCAAGGACTAGCGGGAGGTACCAGCACAGATACGCAGTATTTT. This chain connects TRBV4-2 to TRBJ2-3, with TRBD2 matching 13 bases. Germline V gene data show CDR1 as LGHNA and CDR2 as YNFKEQ. This CDR3 is built from 18 residues. V lost 1 base to trimming and J lost 0 bases; unmatched junction nucleotides: 4.